What follows are 9 T cell receptor beta chains derived from one specimen sequenced in a study of cytomegalovirus exposure and HLA in healthy donors. The study ran its PCR with 60 Vbeta and 13 Jbeta primers. Clones were read by immunoSEQ multiplex PCR, and TCRdb kept only the in-frame ones, dropping some. This sample's table reports about 160,000 clones. The specimen was PBMCs. The receptors shown here come from a woman aged 55-69 years in good health and CMV-seronegative.

V usage is TRBV9 and J usage is TRBJ2-1; maybe TRBD2 (6 bases). The germline V gene has CDR1 SGDLS and CDR2 YYNGEE. The CDR3 spans 15 residues. V shed 4 bases and J shed 3 bases, with 14 bases lying between them. The CDR3 DNA is TGTGCCAGCAGCTCCCGAACTAGCCTCTACAATGAGCAGTTCTTC. It yields the protein CASSSRTSLYNEQFF.

The gene calls are TRBV5-8 and TRBJ1-1; TRBD1 might be the D (5 bases). CDR1 SGHTS and CDR2 YDEGEE come from the germline V gene. CDR3 size: 16 residues. Trimming cost V 0 bases and J 5 bases, with 17 bases left between them. CDR3 DNA: TGTGCCAGCAGCTTGGCCGCAGCCACAGGAGCAACTGAAGCTTTCTTT. Protein sequence: CASSLAAATGATEAFF. Full variable domain (remainder filled in from reference TRBV5-8 and TRBJ1-1): EAGVTQSPTHLIKTRGQQATLRCSPISGHTSVYWYQQALGLGLQFLLWYDEGEERNRGNFPPRFSGRQFPNYSSELNVNALELEDSALYLCASSLAAATGATEAFFGQGTRLTVV.

The genes are TRBV7-3 and TRBJ2-2; D is undetermined. V was shortened by 6 bases and J by 0 bases, with 5 bases between the two germline ends. This CDR3 region has 13 residues. Germline assignment: CDR1 SGHTA and CDR2 FQGTGA. This CDR3 is CASSTTNTGELFF. The CDR3, as DNA: TGTGCCAGCAGTACAACGAACACCGGGGAGCTGTTTTTT.

The V call is TRBV10-2, the J call TRBJ1-1; 8 bases match TRBD1. The ends lost 5 bases at V and 8 bases at J; junction bases unmatched: 7. Per the germline V gene, CDR1 is WSHSY and CDR2 is SAAADI. The CDR3 contains 13 residues. CDR3 in amino acids: CASSPGQVPEAFF. The CDR3 region has the DNA TGCGCCAGCAGTCCGGGACAGGTACCAGAAGCTTTCTTT.

This chain links TRBV11-2 with TRBJ1-2; D unclear. The CDR3 runs to 15 residues. The germline V gene has CDR1 SGHAT and CDR2 FQNNGV. V was pared by 5 bases and J by 4 bases, with 17 bases between. CDR3 DNA: TGTGCCAGCAGCACCCAACCCGGGATTGTCTATGGCTACACCTTC. Translation gives CASSTQPGIVYGYTF.

V gene TRBV18 combines with J gene TRBJ2-1; the match to TRBD2 covers 11 bases. V lost 4 bases and J lost 2; bases outside the gene matches: 1. The CDR3 length is 15 residues. Germline-derived CDR1 and CDR2 are KGHSH and LQKENI. The CDR3: CASSRLAGTYNEQFF. The CDR3 bases are TGTGCCAGCTCACGACTAGCGGGGACCTACAATGAGCAGTTCTTC. Full variable domain (remainder filled in from reference TRBV18 and TRBJ2-1): NAGVMQNPRHLVRRRGQEARLRCSPMKGHSHVYWYRQLPEEGLKFMVYLQKENIIDESGMPKERFSAEFPKEGPSILRIQQVVRGDSAAYFCASSRLAGTYNEQFFGPGTRLTVL.

The chain has TRBV15 and TRBJ1-3; D is undetermined. The CDR3 is 15 residues long. Trimming cost V 6 bases and J 1 base, with 13 bases left between them. Germline V CDR1 and CDR2: LNHNV, YYDKDF (reference sequence). The CDR3 DNA reads TGTGCCACCAGTAGCATTGGGAGGTCTGGAAACACCATATATTTT. It yields the protein CATSSIGRSGNTIYF.

This chain joins TRBV4-1 and TRBJ1-1, with 12 bases that match TRBD1. CDR3 size: 16 residues. CDR1 and CDR2 (germline): MGHRA, YSYEKL. V was clipped by 4 bases and J by 1 base; unmatched bases: 4. CDR3 nucleotide sequence: TGCGCCAGCAGCCGAGGGACAGGGGGCCCGAACACTGAAGCTTTCTTT. The encoded protein is CASSRGTGGPNTEAFF.

The rearrangement links TRBV7-3 to TRBJ2-4; D might be TRBD1 (6 bases). The ends were cut back, 5 bases at V and 5 bases at J, with 16 bases in the middle. The CDR3 consists of 15 residues. CDR1 is SGHTA and CDR2 is FQGTGA in the germline V gene. CDR3 DNA: TGTGCCAGCAGCGGAAATAACAGGGTAGAAAACATTCAGTACTTC. Its translation is CASSGNNRVENIQYF.